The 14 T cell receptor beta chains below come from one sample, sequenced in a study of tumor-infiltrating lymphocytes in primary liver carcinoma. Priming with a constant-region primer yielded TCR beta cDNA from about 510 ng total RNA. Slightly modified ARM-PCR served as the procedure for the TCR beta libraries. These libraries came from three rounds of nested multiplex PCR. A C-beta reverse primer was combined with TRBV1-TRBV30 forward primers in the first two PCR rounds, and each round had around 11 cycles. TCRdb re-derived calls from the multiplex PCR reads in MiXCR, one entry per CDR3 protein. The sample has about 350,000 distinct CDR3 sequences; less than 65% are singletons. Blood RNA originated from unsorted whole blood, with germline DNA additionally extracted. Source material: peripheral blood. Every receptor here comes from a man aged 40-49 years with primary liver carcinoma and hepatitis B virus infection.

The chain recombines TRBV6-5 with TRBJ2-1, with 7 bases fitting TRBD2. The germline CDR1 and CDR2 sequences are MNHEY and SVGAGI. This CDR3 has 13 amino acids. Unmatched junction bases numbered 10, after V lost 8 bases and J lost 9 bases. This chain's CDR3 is CASGRLAHSEQFF. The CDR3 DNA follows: TGTGCCAGCGGGAGACTAGCACACAGTGAGCAGTTCTTC.

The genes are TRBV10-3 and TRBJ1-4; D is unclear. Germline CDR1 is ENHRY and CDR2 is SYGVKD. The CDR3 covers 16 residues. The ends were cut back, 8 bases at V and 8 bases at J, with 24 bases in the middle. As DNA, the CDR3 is TGTGCCATCTCCCCGGTTCTCCGAACCGACAAGGAAAAACTGTTTTTT. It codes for CAISPVLRTDKEKLFF.

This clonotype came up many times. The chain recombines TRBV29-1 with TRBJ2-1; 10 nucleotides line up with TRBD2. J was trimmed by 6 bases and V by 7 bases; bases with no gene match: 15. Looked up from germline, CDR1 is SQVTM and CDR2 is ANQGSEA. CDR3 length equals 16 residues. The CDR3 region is CSAGMGAGGGGNEQFF. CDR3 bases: TGCAGCGCCGGAATGGGAGCGGGAGGGGGTGGCAATGAGCAGTTCTTC.

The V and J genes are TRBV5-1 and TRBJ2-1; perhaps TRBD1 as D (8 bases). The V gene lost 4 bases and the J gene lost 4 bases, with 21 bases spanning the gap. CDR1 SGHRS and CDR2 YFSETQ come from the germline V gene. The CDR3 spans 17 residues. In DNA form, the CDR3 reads TGCGCCAGCAGCCTCGGACAGGGAGGGAAGGTGTACAATGAGCAGTTCTTC. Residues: CASSLGQGGKVYNEQFF.

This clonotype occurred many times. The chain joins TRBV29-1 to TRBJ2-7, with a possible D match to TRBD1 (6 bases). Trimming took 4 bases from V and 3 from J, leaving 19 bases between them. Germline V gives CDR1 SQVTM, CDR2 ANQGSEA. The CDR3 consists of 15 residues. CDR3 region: CSVGEGVGECYEQYF. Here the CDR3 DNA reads TGCAGCGTTGGTGAGGGGGTCGGGGAGTGCTACGAGCAGTACTTC.

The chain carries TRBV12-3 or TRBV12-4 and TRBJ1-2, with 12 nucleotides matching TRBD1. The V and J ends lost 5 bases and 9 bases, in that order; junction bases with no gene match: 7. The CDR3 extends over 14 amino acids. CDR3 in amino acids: CASSTGTGGFSYTF. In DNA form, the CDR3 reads TGTGCCAGCAGTACCGGGACAGGGGGCTTCAGCTACACCTTC.

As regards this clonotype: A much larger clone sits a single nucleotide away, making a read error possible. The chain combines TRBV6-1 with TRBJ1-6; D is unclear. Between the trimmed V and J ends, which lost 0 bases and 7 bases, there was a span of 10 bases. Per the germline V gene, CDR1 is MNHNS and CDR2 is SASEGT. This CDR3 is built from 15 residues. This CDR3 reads CASSEAKTSNSPLHF. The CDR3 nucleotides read TGTGCCAGCAGTGAAGCAAAGACATCGAATTCACCCCTCCACTTT.

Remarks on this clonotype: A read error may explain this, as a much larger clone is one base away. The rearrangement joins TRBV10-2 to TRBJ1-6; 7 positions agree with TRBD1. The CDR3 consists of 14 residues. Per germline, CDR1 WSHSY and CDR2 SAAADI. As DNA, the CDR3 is TGCGTCAGCACCCCGGGACAGTTAAATTCACCCCTCCACTTT. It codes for CVSTPGQLNSPLHF.

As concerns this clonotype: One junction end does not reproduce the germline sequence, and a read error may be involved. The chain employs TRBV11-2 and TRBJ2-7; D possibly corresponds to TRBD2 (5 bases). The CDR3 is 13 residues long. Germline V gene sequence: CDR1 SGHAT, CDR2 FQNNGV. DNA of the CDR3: TGTGCCAGCAGCATAGAGAGGGTGGGCGAGCAGTACTTC. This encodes CASSIERVGEQYF.

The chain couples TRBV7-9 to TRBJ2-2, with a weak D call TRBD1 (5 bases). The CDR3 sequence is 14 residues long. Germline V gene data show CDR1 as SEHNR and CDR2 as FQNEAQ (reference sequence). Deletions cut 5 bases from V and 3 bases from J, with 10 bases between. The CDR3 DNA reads TGTGCCAGCAGCCGGTACAGGTACACCGGGGAGCTGTTTTTT. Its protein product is CASSRYRYTGELFF.

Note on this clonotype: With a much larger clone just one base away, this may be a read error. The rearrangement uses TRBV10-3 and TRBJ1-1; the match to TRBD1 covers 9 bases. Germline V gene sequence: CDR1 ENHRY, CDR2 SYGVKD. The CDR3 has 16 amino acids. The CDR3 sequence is CAISPGQGESNTESFF. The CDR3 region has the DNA TGTGCCATCAGTCCGGGACAGGGAGAGTCGAACACTGAATCTTTCTTT.

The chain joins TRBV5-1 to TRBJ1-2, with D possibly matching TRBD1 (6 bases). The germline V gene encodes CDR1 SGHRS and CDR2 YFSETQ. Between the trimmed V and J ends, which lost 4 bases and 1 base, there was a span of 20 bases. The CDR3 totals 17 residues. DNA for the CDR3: TGCGCCAGCAGCCTCGACCCCGCACAGGGCCTTAACTATGGCTACACCTTC. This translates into CASSLDPAQGLNYGYTF.

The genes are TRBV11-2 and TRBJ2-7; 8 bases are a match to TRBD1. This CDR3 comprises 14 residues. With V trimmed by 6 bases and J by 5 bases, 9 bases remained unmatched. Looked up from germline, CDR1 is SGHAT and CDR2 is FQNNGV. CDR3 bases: TGTGCCAGCAGTTTGACAGGGGCTCGTAACGAGCAGTACTTC. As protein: CASSLTGARNEQYF. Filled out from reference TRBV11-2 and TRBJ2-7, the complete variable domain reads EAGVAQSPRYKIIEKRQSVAFWCNPISGHATLYWYQQILGQGPKLLIQFQNNGVVDDSQLPKDRFSAERLKGVDSTLKIQPAKLEDSAVYLCASSLTGARNEQYFGPGTRLTVT.

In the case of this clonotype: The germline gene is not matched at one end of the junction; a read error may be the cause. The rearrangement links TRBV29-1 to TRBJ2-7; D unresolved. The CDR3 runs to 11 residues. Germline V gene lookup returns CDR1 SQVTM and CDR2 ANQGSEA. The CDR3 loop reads CNVGINREQYF. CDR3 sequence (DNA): TGTAACGTGGGGATAAATAGAGAGCAGTACTTC.